The 9 T cell receptor beta chains given below trace back to one sample, sequenced in a study of lymphopenia after photon versus proton radiotherapy. Using immunoSEQ multiplex PCR, the repertoire was profiled, and TCRdb retains in-frame clones only, with some absent. Found here are more than 45,000 clones, approximately 88% of them singletons; the top ten hold roughly 2.1%. This specimen was peripheral blood, taken from a patient treated with proton-based radiotherapy. These receptors were obtained from a man in his 60s with pancreatic cancer.

The V call is TRBV2, the J call TRBJ2-1; 9 nucleotides align to TRBD1. This CDR3 has 19 amino acids. The V and J ends lost 4 bases and 2 bases, in that order; junction bases with no gene match: 15. CDR1 SNHLY and CDR2 FYNNEI come from the germline V gene. The CDR3 bases are TGTGCCAGCAGTGGATGGGACCCGGGACAGGGAATCACCTACAATGAGCAGTTCTTC. Translated: CASSGWDPGQGITYNEQFF.

This rearrangement joins TRBV7-3 to TRBJ2-3; D unclear. Germline values: CDR1 SGHTA, CDR2 FQGTGA. Deletions cut 5 bases from V and 4 bases from J, with 16 bases between. The CDR3 has 15 amino acids. The CDR3 spells CASSLGFGVADTQYF. The CDR3 nucleotides are TGTGCCAGCAGCCTGGGGTTTGGGGTGGCAGATACGCAGTATTTT.

V and J are TRBV11-3 and TRBJ2-3, with 10 bases lining up with TRBD2. The V gene's germline CDR1 is SGHNT and CDR2 YENEEA. V lost 3 bases and J lost 5; bases outside the gene matches: 5. CDR3 size: 15 residues. The DNA for the CDR3 is TGTGCCAGCAGCTTCTTCCTAGCGGGAGAAGATACGCAGTATTTT. Translating it yields CASSFFLAGEDTQYF.

Only a few counts were recorded for this clone. The chain uses TRBV7-9 and TRBJ2-1; either TRBD1 or TRBD2 may fit D (5 bases each). Germline assignment: CDR1 SEHNR and CDR2 FQNEAQ (reference sequence). The CDR3 consists of 16 residues. V lost 1 base, J lost 6 bases, and 16 bases lay in between. The CDR3 loop is CASSLGWDLGANEQFF. CDR3 bases: TGTGCCAGCAGCTTAGGCTGGGACCTTGGGGCCAATGAGCAGTTCTTC.

This chain uses TRBV28 with TRBJ1-2, with a tentative D call TRBD1 (5 bases). Deletions cut 6 bases from V and 10 bases from J, with 21 bases between. The CDR3 is 14 residues long. The germline gives CDR1 MDHEN, CDR2 SYDVKM. CDR3 nucleotides: TGTGCCAGCAGCAATAACCGGGACCTGCCGGACTACACCTTC. It is translated as CASSNNRDLPDYTF.

The chain links TRBV11-3 to TRBJ2-7; no definite D call. The CDR3 runs to 13 residues. Germline V CDR1 and CDR2: SGHNT, YENEEA. V was clipped by 1 base and J by 4 bases, with 8 bases between them. CDR3 protein: CASSLGAAYEQYF. The DNA of the CDR3 is TGTGCCAGCAGCTTAGGGGCGGCGTACGAGCAGTACTTC.

The chain carries TRBV5-1 and TRBJ2-1, with 7 bases identical to TRBD2. Germline loops: CDR1 SGHRS, CDR2 YFSETQ. The CDR3 sequence is 15 residues long. Trimming removed 0 bases from V and 6 bases from J; junction bases left unmatched: 6. The chain's CDR3 is CASSLAFGRPNEQFF. Written as DNA, the CDR3 is TGCGCCAGCAGCTTGGCCTTCGGGAGGCCCAATGAGCAGTTCTTC. The whole variable domain, filled in from reference TRBV5-1 and TRBJ2-1, reads KAGVTQTPRYLIKTRGQQVTLSCSPISGHRSVSWYQQTPGQGLQFLFEYFSETQRNKGNFPGRFSGRQFSNSRSEMNVSTLELGDSALYLCASSLAFGRPNEQFFGPGTRLTVL.

The chain links TRBV28 to TRBJ2-2, with 9 nucleotides matching TRBD2. CDR1 and CDR2 (germline): MDHEN, SYDVKM. The CDR3 loop spans 16 amino acids. The V and J ends lost 6 bases and 3 bases, in that order; junction bases with no gene match: 8. CDR3 in amino acids: CASRAGTSLYTGELFF. CDR3 DNA sequence: TGTGCCAGCAGGGCTGGGACTAGCTTGTACACCGGGGAGCTGTTTTTT.

The chain uses TRBV9 and TRBJ2-2; D is unclear. CDR3 length equals 15 residues. Looked up from germline, CDR1 is SGDLS and CDR2 is YYNGEE. Trimming shortened V by 0 bases and J by 2 bases, and 8 bases separated the two germline ends. CDR3 DNA sequence: TGTGCCAGCAGCGTAGCTAACAGCAACACCGGGGAGCTGTTTTTT. It yields the protein CASSVANSNTGELFF. The full variable domain, with the rest looked up from reference TRBV9 and TRBJ2-2, is DSGVTQTPKHLITATGQRVTLRCSPRSGDLSVYWYQQSLDQGLQFLIQYYNGEERAKGNILERFSAQQFPDLHSELNLSSLELGDSALYFCASSVANSNTGELFFGEGSRLTVL.